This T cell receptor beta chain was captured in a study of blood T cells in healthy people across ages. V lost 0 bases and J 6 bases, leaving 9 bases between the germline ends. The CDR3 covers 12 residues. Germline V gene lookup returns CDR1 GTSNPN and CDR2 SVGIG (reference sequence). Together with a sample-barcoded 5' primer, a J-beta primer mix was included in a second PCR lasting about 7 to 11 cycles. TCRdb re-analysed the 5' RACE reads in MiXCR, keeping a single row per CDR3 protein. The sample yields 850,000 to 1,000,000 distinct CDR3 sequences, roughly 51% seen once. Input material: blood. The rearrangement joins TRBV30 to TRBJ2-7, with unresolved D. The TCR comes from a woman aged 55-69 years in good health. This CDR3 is CAWSVLGSEQYF. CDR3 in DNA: TGTGCCTGGAGTGTCTTGGGTTCCGAGCAGTACTTC.